This TCR beta chain was observed in a study of T-cell reconstitution after alpha-beta-depleted transplantation in children. For TCRbeta, the library was prepared with unique molecular identifiers. TCRdb passed the PCR reads through MiXCR, listing each CDR3 protein once. The table has some 490,000 distinct CDR3 sequences, about 12% seen once. The CDR3 has 18 residues. V was trimmed by 1 base and J by 0 bases, leaving 14 bases between them. Germline CDR1 is SGHRS and CDR2 is YFSETQ. The sequence came from a human donor who donated a stem cell graft to a child with combined immunodeficiency. This rearrangement joins TRBV5-1 to TRBJ2-6; D not resolved. The sequencing here drew on PBMCs from the stem cell graft donor, taken from the stem cell graft. DNA of the CDR3: TGCGCCAGCAGCTTGAGTTGGCCAGGCCTCTCTGGGGCCAACGTCCTGACTTTC. It codes for CASSLSWPGLSGANVLTF.